Shown below are 25 T cell receptor beta chains from a single sample sequenced in a study of T cell repertoires in cytomegalovirus infection (dated by TCRdb to about 2019). Their antigens are not known. Reads for this sample came from an Illumina HiSeq 1500. Using fastp trimming at Q25 and MiXCR clonotype assembly, TCRdb reanalyzed the public sequencing data and kept in-frame beta chains. Each entry merges the rows of one CDR3 protein and shows their most common DNA and genes. Counted in this sample were fewer than 950,000 distinct CDR3 sequences; less than 35% of them appeared once. Around 12% of the sample is taken by the ten largest. This specimen's treatment or condition label, per the study, means: in vitro stimulation with specific CMV peptide epitopes to enrich CMV-specific T cells. The source was cultured CD8+ T cells from PBMCs, collected from culture after CMV antigen stimulation. Receptor source: a human donor in good health (CMV status not recorded). Some clones in this sample may be carry-over from other donors' samples.

There are a few counts of this clonotype. This sequence joins TRBV7-9 and TRBJ1-4; 8 bases agree with TRBD1. Germline V gene data show CDR1 as SEHNR and CDR2 as FQNEAQ (reference sequence). The ends lost 5 bases at V and 5 bases at J; junction bases unmatched: 7. The CDR3 is 15 residues long. The CDR3 DNA sequence: TGTGCCAGCAGCGACCGACAGGGGAAAAATGAAAAACTGTTTTTT. Protein sequence: CASSDRQGKNEKLFF.

The chain recombines TRBV15 with TRBJ1-1; D is unclear. The germline CDR1 and CDR2 sequences are LNHNV and YYDKDF (reference sequence). The CDR3 is 16 amino acids. The ends were cut back, 0 bases at V and 1 base at J, with 12 bases in the middle. The CDR3 here is CATSRDRPGANTEAFF. CDR3 DNA sequence: TGTGCCACCAGCAGAGATCGCCCCGGTGCGAACACTGAAGCTTTCTTT.

This chain uses TRBV2 with TRBJ1-1; the match to TRBD1 covers 8 bases. From germline, CDR1 is SNHLY and CDR2 FYNNEI. The length of the CDR3 is 14 residues. The V gene end was trimmed by 6 bases and the J gene end by 6 bases; junction bases not matched to a gene: 9. CDR3: CASRETGGRAEAFF. CDR3 nucleotide sequence: TGTGCCAGCAGAGAAACAGGGGGGAGGGCTGAAGCTTTCTTT.

This clonotype occurred a few times. The chain combines TRBV6-8 with TRBJ1-1; tentative D call: TRBD1 (5 bases). Germline-derived CDR1 and CDR2 are MNHGY and SAAAGT. The CDR3 totals 15 residues. Trimming shortened V by 4 bases and J by 6 bases, and 18 bases separated the two germline ends. This CDR3 reads CASSLRGRQFAEAFF. The DNA for the CDR3 is TGTGCCAGCAGTTTGAGGGGCAGACAGTTTGCTGAAGCTTTCTTT.

This clonotype came up many times. The chain carries TRBV7-2 and TRBJ1-2; no definite D call. Trimming pared 5 bases from V and 3 bases from J, leaving 16 bases between. Germline loops: CDR1 SGHTA, CDR2 FQGNSA. This CDR3 contains 15 residues. This CDR3 is CASSPPWEPHYGYTF. CDR3 sequence (DNA): TGTGCCAGCAGCCCCCCCTGGGAACCCCACTATGGCTACACCTTC. The full variable domain, in which reference TRBV7-2 and TRBJ1-2 provide the parts outside the CDR3, is GAGVSQSPSNKVTEKGKDVELRCDPISGHTALYWYRQSLGQGLEFLIYFQGNSAPDKSGLPSDRFSAERTGGSVSTLTIQRTQQEDSAVYLCASSPPWEPHYGYTFGSGTRLTVV.

The chain recombines TRBV27 with TRBJ2-1; D remains ambiguous. Trimming removed 0 bases at V and 4 bases at J, with 13 bases between. The germline V gene has CDR1 MNHEY and CDR2 SMNVEV (reference sequence). The CDR3 is 16 residues long. CDR3 in amino acids: CASSLSAVGTYNEQFF. For the CDR3, the DNA is TGTGCCAGCAGTTTATCGGCTGTCGGAACTTACAATGAGCAGTTCTTC.

This clonotype has only a few counts. The chain couples TRBV4-1 to TRBJ1-4; D is unclear. CDR1 MGHRA and CDR2 YSYEKL come from the germline V gene. This CDR3 spans 16 amino acids. Trimming took off 1 base at V and 7 bases at J, with 16 bases between the two ends. The CDR3 coding sequence is TGCGCCAGCAGCCAAGGTTACTCCCAGATCGGTGAAAAACTGTTTTTT. Residues: CASSQGYSQIGEKLFF.

This clonotype came up a few times. The chain combines TRBV6-5 with TRBJ2-5; D unresolved. CDR1 and CDR2 (germline): MNHEY, SVGAGI. V dropped 2 bases and J dropped 0 bases, with 1 base sitting between them. CDR3 length equals 12 residues. Written as DNA, the CDR3 is TGTGCCAGCAGTTACAACCAAGAGACCCAGTACTTC. It translates to CASSYNQETQYF.

This clonotype came up many times. The chain employs TRBV7-8 and TRBJ1-1; the match to TRBD1 covers 10 bases. Per germline, CDR1 SGHVS and CDR2 FQNEAQ. This CDR3 has 16 residues. V dropped 2 bases and J dropped 2; count of bases not matched to a gene: 5. CDR3 protein: CASSLPGQGGNTEAFF. The CDR3 bases are TGTGCCAGCAGCTTACCAGGACAGGGGGGAAACACTGAAGCTTTCTTT.

The genes are TRBV6-6 and TRBJ2-3, with D possibly being TRBD1 (6 bases). The CDR3 is 17 residues long. Germline assignment: CDR1 MNHNY and CDR2 SVGAGI (reference sequence). Trimming took 0 bases from V and 3 from J, leaving 16 bases between them. The CDR3 protein is CASSYSTGPRRTDTQYF. The CDR3 region has the DNA TGTGCCAGCAGTTACTCGACAGGCCCTCGACGAACAGATACGCAGTATTTT.

The CDR3 sequence: CASSLSGGNRDYGYTF. The CDR3 DNA reads TGTGCCAGCAGTCTATCCGGGGGAAATCGGGACTATGGCTACACCTTC. The V gene is TRBV7-9, the J gene TRBJ1-2; tentatively, D is TRBD1 (5 bases). The CDR3 contains 16 residues. The V end was cut by 6 bases, the J end by 3 bases, with 20 bases between. Germline V CDR1 and CDR2: SEHNR, FQNEAQ (reference sequence).

The rearrangement uses TRBV4-3 and TRBJ1-2; possibly TRBD1 for D (5 bases). There are 16 residues in the CDR3. The V gene's germline CDR1 is LGHNA and CDR2 YSLEER. V was shortened by 4 bases and J by 0 bases, with 15 bases between the two germline ends. The CDR3 DNA reads as TGCGCCAGCAGCCCAGGAGATGGGGGGACTAACTATGGCTACACCTTC. Protein sequence: CASSPGDGGTNYGYTF.

This clonotype was seen a handful of times. The rearrangement links TRBV5-1 to TRBJ2-1; 9 nucleotides line up with TRBD2. CDR3 size: 14 residues. CDR1 and CDR2 from the germline V gene are SGHRS and YFSETQ. V was clipped by 10 bases and J by 2 bases; unmatched bases: 7. The CDR3 sequence is CACGGVEPYNEQFF. CDR3 coding DNA: TGCGCCTGCGGGGGGGTAGAACCCTACAATGAGCAGTTCTTC.

The chain joins TRBV19 to TRBJ1-5; 7 bases are shared with TRBD1. The length of the CDR3 is 15 residues. Germline CDR1 is LNHDA and CDR2 is SQIVND (reference sequence). V shed 3 bases, J shed 1 base, and the junction held 3 bases outside the gene matches. In nucleotides, the CDR3 is TGTGCCAGTAGTATTCAACAGGGGAGCAATCAGCCCCAGCATTTT. Translation gives CASSIQQGSNQPQHF.

This clonotype was recorded at least ten times. The chain combines TRBV27 with TRBJ2-2; D unclear. With 2 bases removed from V and 5 bases from J, the gap between germline ends came to 6 bases. This CDR3 is 13 amino acids long. Germline CDR1 reads MNHEY; CDR2 reads SMNVEV (reference sequence). CDR3 in amino acids: CASSLLGTGELFF. The CDR3 bases are TGTGCCAGCAGTTTACTGGGAACCGGGGAGCTGTTTTTT.

The V and J genes are TRBV4-1 and TRBJ1-2; 9 nucleotides align to TRBD1. V lost 0 bases and J lost 8; bases outside the gene matches: 7. This CDR3 is built from 15 residues. Germline CDR1 MGHRA, CDR2 YSYEKL. CDR3 sequence: CASSQDRPGQGGYTF. CDR3 coding DNA: TGCGCCAGCAGCCAAGATAGGCCGGGACAGGGAGGCTACACCTTC.

This clonotype was seen many times. The rearrangement uses TRBV7-2 and TRBJ1-4; 7 bases are a match to TRBD1. After removal of 1 base from V and 6 bases from J, the junction contained 5 bases not matched to a gene. Germline values: CDR1 SGHTA, CDR2 FQGNSA. The CDR3 runs 15 residues. DNA for the CDR3: TGTGCCAGCAGCTTAGGGGCAGGGGGGTATGAAAAACTGTTTTTT. Protein product: CASSLGAGGYEKLFF.

This clonotype has only a few counts. The chain uses TRBV7-8 and TRBJ2-5; 12 positions match TRBD2. After removal of 2 bases from V and 2 bases from J, the junction contained 9 bases not matched to a gene. The CDR3 loop spans 18 amino acids. The germline gives CDR1 SGHVS, CDR2 FQNEAQ. The CDR3 here is CASSLRTSGDSGQETQYF. As DNA, the CDR3 is TGTGCCAGCAGCTTAAGGACTAGCGGGGATTCGGGACAAGAGACCCAGTACTTC.

This clonotype was recorded a few times. The rearrangement links TRBV7-9 to TRBJ2-2, with D perhaps matching TRBD2 (5 bases). Trimming removed 5 bases from V and 1 base from J, with 11 bases in between. This CDR3 is built from 15 residues. Germline CDR1 and CDR2: SEHNR and FQNEAQ (reference sequence). CDR3 amino acids: CASSQMAGNTGELFF. The CDR3 nucleotides read TGTGCCAGCAGCCAAATGGCGGGGAACACCGGGGAGCTGTTTTTT.

Only a few counts were recorded for this clonotype. The chain recombines TRBV4-1 with TRBJ2-3, with TRBD2 as a possible D gene (5 bases). Germline-derived CDR1 and CDR2 are MGHRA and YSYEKL. V lost 3 bases and J 2 bases, leaving 9 bases between the germline ends. The CDR3 has 14 amino acids. The CDR3 is CASSHPLVTDTQYF. For the CDR3, the DNA is TGCGCCAGCAGCCACCCACTAGTCACAGATACGCAGTATTTT.

V is TRBV7-9 and J is TRBJ2-5; no clear D gene. Germline CDR1 SEHNR, CDR2 FQNEAQ (reference sequence). The CDR3 runs 13 residues. Trimming removed 0 bases from V and 3 bases from J, with 5 bases in between. In DNA form, the CDR3 reads TGTGCCAGCAGCTTAGCGATCGAAGAGACCCAGTACTTC. This sequence encodes CASSLAIEETQYF.

There are a few counts of this clonotype. This chain connects TRBV29-1 to TRBJ1-1; D ambiguous. V lost 5 bases, J lost 1 base, and 5 bases lay in between. Germline V CDR1 and CDR2: SQVTM, ANQGSEA. The CDR3 is 11 amino acids. The CDR3 sequence: CSVPSNTEAFF. CDR3 in DNA: TGCAGCGTTCCATCGAACACTGAAGCTTTCTTT.

The chain carries TRBV15 and TRBJ1-1; D remains ambiguous. The CDR3 is 13 residues long. V gave up 3 bases and J gave up 5 bases, with 10 bases separating them. Germline lookup yields CDR1 LNHNV and CDR2 YYDKDF (reference sequence). Here the CDR3 reads CATSRGSRTEAFF. The CDR3 DNA reads as TGTGCCACCAGCAGGGGTAGTAGAACTGAAGCTTTCTTT.

V usage is TRBV6-1 and J usage is TRBJ1-1; D is undetermined. CDR1 is MNHNS, CDR2 SASEGT, per germline. V was pared by 7 bases and J by 8 bases, with 14 bases between. The CDR3 consists of 12 residues. CDR3 sequence reads: CASNPILGEAFF. DNA of the CDR3: TGTGCCAGCAATCCAATCCTAGGCGAAGCTTTCTTT.

This clonotype has a handful of counts. The rearrangement links TRBV4-1 to TRBJ2-3; D is undetermined. The V gene's germline CDR1 is MGHRA and CDR2 YSYEKL. The CDR3 is 14 amino acids. Trimming shortened V by 0 bases and J by 5 bases, and 9 bases separated the two germline ends. As DNA, the CDR3 is TGCGCCAGCAGCCAAGATCGGGCAGTAGATACGCAGTATTTT. This translates into CASSQDRAVDTQYF.